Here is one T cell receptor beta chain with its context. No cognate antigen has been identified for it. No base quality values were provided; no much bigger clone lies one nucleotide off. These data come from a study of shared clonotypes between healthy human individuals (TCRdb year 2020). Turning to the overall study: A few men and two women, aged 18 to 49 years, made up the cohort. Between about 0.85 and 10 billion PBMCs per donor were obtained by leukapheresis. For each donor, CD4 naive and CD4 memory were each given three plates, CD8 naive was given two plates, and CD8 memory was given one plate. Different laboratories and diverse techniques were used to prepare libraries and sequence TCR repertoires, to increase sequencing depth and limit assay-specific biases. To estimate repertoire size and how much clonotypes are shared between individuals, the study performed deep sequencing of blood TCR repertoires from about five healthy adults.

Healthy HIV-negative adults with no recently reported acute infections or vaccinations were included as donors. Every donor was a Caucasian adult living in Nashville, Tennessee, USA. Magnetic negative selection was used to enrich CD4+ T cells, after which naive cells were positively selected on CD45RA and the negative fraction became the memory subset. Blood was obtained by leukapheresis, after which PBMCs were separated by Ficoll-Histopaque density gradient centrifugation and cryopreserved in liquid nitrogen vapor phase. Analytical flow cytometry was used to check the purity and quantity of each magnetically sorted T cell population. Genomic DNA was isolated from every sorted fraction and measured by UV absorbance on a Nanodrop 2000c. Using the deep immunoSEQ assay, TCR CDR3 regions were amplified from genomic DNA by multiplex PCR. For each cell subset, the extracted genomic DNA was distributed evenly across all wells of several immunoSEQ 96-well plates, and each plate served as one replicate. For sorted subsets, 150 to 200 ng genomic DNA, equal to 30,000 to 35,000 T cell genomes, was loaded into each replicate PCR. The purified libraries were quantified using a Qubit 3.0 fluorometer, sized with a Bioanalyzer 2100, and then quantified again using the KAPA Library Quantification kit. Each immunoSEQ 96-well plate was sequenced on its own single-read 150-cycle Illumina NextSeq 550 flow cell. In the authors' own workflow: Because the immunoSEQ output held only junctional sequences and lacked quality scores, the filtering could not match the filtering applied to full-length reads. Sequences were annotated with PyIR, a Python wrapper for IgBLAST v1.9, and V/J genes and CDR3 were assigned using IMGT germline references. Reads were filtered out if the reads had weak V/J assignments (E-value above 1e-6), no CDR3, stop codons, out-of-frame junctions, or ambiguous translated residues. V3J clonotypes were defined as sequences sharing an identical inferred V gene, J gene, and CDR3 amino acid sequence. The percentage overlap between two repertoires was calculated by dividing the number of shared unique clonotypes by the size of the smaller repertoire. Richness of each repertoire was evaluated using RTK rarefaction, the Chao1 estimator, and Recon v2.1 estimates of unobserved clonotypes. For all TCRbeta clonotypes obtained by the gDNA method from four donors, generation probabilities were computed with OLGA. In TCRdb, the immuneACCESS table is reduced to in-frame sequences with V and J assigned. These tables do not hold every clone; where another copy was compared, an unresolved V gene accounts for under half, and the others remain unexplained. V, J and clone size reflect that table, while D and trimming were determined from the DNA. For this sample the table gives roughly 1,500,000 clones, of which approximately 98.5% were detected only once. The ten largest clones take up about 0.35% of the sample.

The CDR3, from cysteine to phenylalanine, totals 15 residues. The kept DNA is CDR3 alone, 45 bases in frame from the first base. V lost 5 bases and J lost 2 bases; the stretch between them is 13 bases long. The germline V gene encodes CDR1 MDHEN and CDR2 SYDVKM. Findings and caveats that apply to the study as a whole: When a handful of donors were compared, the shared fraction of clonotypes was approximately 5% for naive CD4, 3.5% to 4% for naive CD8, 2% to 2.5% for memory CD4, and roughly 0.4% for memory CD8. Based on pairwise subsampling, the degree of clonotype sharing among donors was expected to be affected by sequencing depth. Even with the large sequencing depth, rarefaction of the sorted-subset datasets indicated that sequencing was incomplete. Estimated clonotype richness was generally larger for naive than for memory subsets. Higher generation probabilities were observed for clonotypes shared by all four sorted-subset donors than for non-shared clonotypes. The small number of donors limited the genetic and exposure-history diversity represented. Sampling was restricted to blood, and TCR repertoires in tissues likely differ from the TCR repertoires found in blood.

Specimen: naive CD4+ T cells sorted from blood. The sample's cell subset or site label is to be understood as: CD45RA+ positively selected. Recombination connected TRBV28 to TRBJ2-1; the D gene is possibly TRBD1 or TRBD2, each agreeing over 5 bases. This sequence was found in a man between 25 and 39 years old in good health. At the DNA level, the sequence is TGTGCCAGCAGTACCACCGGGACGGCCTACAATGAGCAGTTCTTC. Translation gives CASSTTGTAYNEQFF.